The 2 T cell receptor beta chains presented below share a single source sample, sequenced in a study of blood T cell repertoires in COVID-19. Repertoires were generated with immunoSEQ multiplex PCR, while TCRdb's copy carries only in-frame clones and drops some. The table shows around 63,000 clones, with almost 85% occurring only once. What was sequenced was peripheral blood. The receptor source for this set is a man between 60 and 70 years old with COVID-19, enrolled during active disease.

CDR3 sequence: CARSGRGALNTMNTEAFF. CDR3 nucleotides: TGTGCCAGAAGCGGCAGGGGTGCTTTGAATACCATGAACACTGAAGCTTTCTTT. The rearrangement joins TRBV5-3 to TRBJ1-1; D is perhaps TRBD1 (6 bases). TRBV5-3 is an open reading frame whose function is uncertain. The germline V and J ends were trimmed by 4 bases and 0 bases, with 22 bases remaining between them. This CDR3 comprises 18 residues.

The J gene is TRBJ1-6, the V gene TRBV3-1 (or the pseudogene TRBV3-2); a weak D match, TRBD1 (6 bases). The V gene lost 5 bases and the J gene lost 8 bases, with 13 bases spanning the gap. The CDR3 is 14 amino acids. The V gene's germline CDR1 is LGHDT and CDR2 YNNKEL (reference sequence). The CDR3 reads CASSLQGTDSPLHF. In DNA, the CDR3 is TGTGCCAGCAGCTTACAGGGCACGGATTCACCCCTCCACTTT.